The sample holds many counts of the clone carrying this TCR beta chain. Alpha- and beta-chain coverage of first-strand cDNA came from TRAV- and TRBV-specific primers. Amplification, which lasted roughly 22 PCR cycles, used a constant-region primer and V-primer adapter to amplify TCRs. The authors amplified isolated mRNA by in vitro transcription. TCRdb called the reads again in MiXCR, with one record for every CDR3 protein. The repertoire holds about 84,000 distinct CDR3 sequences, with about a sixth as singletons. V gave up 6 bases and J gave up 5 bases, with 10 bases separating them. The CDR3 is 11 amino acids. The germline V gene encodes CDR1 SQVTM and CDR2 ANQGSEA. These data come from a study of low-dose radiotherapy and immunotherapy resistance in tumors. Study summary: The drug cyclophosphamide was given into a vein at 200 mg/m2 every two weeks, one day before radiation and immunotherapy.

The time point denotes: after trial treatment. Treatment given: LDRT plus nivolumab, ipilimumab, low-dose cyclophosphamide and aspirin (RACIN trial). Material: PBMCs, obtained after low-dose radiotherapy plus immunotherapy. The sequence derives from a male donor with prostate cancer. The chain carries TRBV29-1 and TRBJ1-1, with a weak D call TRBD1 (5 bases). As DNA, the CDR3 is TGCAGCGTGGGGGGGTGGACTGAAGCTTTCTTT. As protein: CSVGGWTEAFF.